The entry that follows covers one TCR beta chain sequence. Its matching antigen is unknown. The naive CD8 subset, CD45RO-negative cells positively selected for CCR7, excluded terminally differentiated effector memory CD45RA+ cells. The sample comes from a study of shared clonotypes between healthy human individuals. CDR3 size: 14 residues. Deletions cut 5 bases from V and 7 bases from J, with 18 bases between. The germline gives CDR1 SQVTM, CDR2 ANQGSEA. Template for every sorted-subset replicate PCR totaled about 200 ng DNA, tens of thousands of T cell genomes. Sequenced by immunoSEQ multiplex PCR; TCRdb stores in-frame clones only, minus some. The table records some 2,000,000 clones, about 95% of them present only once. The study's findings and limits: An effect of sequencing depth on clonotype sharing among donors was expected.

The clonotype comes from a man between 18 and 29 years old in good health. Sequences were obtained from naive CD8+ T cells sorted from blood. The chain has TRBV29-1 and TRBJ2-1; D possibly corresponds to TRBD2 (5 bases). The CDR3 sequence: CSVFRADALNEQFF. CDR3 nucleotide sequence: TGCAGCGTTTTTAGAGCGGACGCCTTGAATGAGCAGTTCTTC.